Each of the 27 T cell receptor beta chains below was sequenced from the same sample in a study of T cell responses to AZD1222 COVID-19 vaccine. The method was immunoSEQ multiplex PCR; TCRdb's version includes in-frame clones alone and lacks a portion of them. The data show about 130,000 clones, roughly 92% seen once. Sequences were derived from peripheral blood, sampled 28 days after the second AZD1222 dose. Source of these receptors: an adult who received the AZD1222 COVID-19 vaccine.

CDR3 amino acids: CASSRGGYLGTDTQYF. DNA for the CDR3: TGTGCCAGCAGCCGCGGTGGGTACTTGGGCACAGATACGCAGTATTTT. The gene calls are TRBV11-2 and TRBJ2-3; no clear D. Trimming pared 5 bases from V and 1 base from J, leaving 16 bases between. The length of the CDR3 is 16 residues. Germline CDR1 SGHAT, CDR2 FQNNGV.

The rearrangement joins TRBV6-5 to TRBJ2-7, with D uncertain. Germline CDR1 and CDR2: MNHEY and SVGAGI. CDR3 length equals 15 residues. With 6 bases removed from V and 3 bases from J, the gap between germline ends came to 18 bases. The chain's CDR3 is CASRPPPGGNYEQYF. CDR3 sequence (DNA): TGTGCCAGCAGACCCCCTCCCGGCGGCAACTACGAGCAGTACTTC.

The genes are TRBV11-3 and TRBJ1-1; the D gene is possibly TRBD1 (6 bases). CDR3 size: 18 residues. With 1 base removed from V and 2 bases from J, the gap between germline ends came to 20 bases. Per germline, CDR1 SGHNT and CDR2 YENEEA. This chain's CDR3 is CASSLGIDRQVFNTEAFF. CDR3 in DNA: TGTGCCAGCAGCTTAGGGATAGATCGACAGGTTTTCAACACTGAAGCTTTCTTT.

This chain links TRBV6-1 with TRBJ2-7, with D hard to call. This CDR3 is built from 14 residues. From germline, CDR1 is MNHNS and CDR2 SASEGT. With 3 bases removed from V and 0 bases from J, the gap between germline ends came to 9 bases. This CDR3 reads CASSDSRSSYEQYF. DNA for the CDR3: TGTGCCAGCAGTGATTCCAGGAGCTCCTACGAGCAGTACTTC.

V and J are TRBV28 and TRBJ1-2; D unclear. CDR3 size: 13 residues. The V gene's germline CDR1 is MDHEN and CDR2 SYDVKM. Between the trimmed V and J ends, which lost 6 bases and 2 bases, there was a span of 10 bases. Written as DNA, the CDR3 is TGTGCCAGCAGAGGGCCTATCAACTATGGCTACACCTTC. Amino acid sequence: CASRGPINYGYTF.

This clone was observed once. CDR3 loop: CASSWYEQYF. The CDR3 DNA reads TGTGCCAGCAGCTGGTACGAGCAGTACTTC. The chain employs TRBV5-8 and TRBJ2-7; D remains unclear. CDR1 is SGHTS and CDR2 is YDEGEE in the germline V gene. V dropped 3 bases and J dropped 4 bases, with 2 bases sitting between them. This CDR3 has 10 residues.

This chain links TRBV7-8 with TRBJ2-7; D gene unclear. Trimming cost V 5 bases and J 4 bases, with 12 bases left between them. Looked up from germline, CDR1 is SGHVS and CDR2 is FQNEAQ. This CDR3 region has 13 residues. For the CDR3, the DNA is TGTGCCAGCAGCCCCAGCCCGGCTTACGAGCAGTACTTC. Amino acids: CASSPSPAYEQYF.

The chain combines TRBV2 with TRBJ2-3; D not certain. There are 11 residues in the CDR3. V lost 2 bases to trimming and J lost 14 bases, with 11 bases between them. Germline CDR1 and CDR2: SNHLY and FYNNEI. For the CDR3, the DNA is TGTGCCAGCAGTGAAAGTCGGATTCGGTATTTT. Translating gives CASSESRIRYF.

This clone came up once. The chain uses TRBV28 and TRBJ1-3, with 7 bases matching TRBD1. V shed 4 bases, J shed 2 bases, and the junction held 2 bases outside the gene matches. The CDR3 has 14 residues. Germline values: CDR1 MDHEN, CDR2 SYDVKM. This CDR3 reads CASSWGQTGNTIYF. In DNA, the CDR3 is TGTGCCAGCAGTTGGGGACAGACTGGAAACACCATATATTTT.

V is TRBV6-5 and J is TRBJ2-3, with D possibly called TRBD1 or TRBD2 (6 bases each). Trimming took off 5 bases at V and 8 bases at J, with 17 bases between the two ends. Germline CDR1 and CDR2: MNHEY and SVGAGI. The CDR3 length is 14 residues. CDR3 loop: CASSPWGAQGTQYF. CDR3 in DNA: TGTGCCAGCAGTCCGTGGGGGGCGCAGGGTACGCAGTATTTT.

In regard to this clone: Other nucleotide sequences from this sample produce the same CDR3. The chain carries TRBV6-5 and TRBJ2-1, with D possibly matching TRBD2 (5 bases). From germline, CDR1 is MNHEY and CDR2 SVGAGI. The V and J ends lost 8 bases and 5 bases respectively, with 13 bases between them. The CDR3 extends over 13 amino acids. CDR3 sequence: CASRSGPHNEQFF. Written as DNA, the CDR3 is TGTGCCAGCCGAAGCGGACCCCACAATGAGCAGTTCTTC.

This clone occurred once. This sequence joins TRBV3-1 (or the pseudogene TRBV3-2) and TRBJ2-1; TRBD2 agrees at 10 bases. In germline, CDR1 is LGHDT, CDR2 YNNKEL (reference sequence). V lost 1 base and J lost 4; bases outside the gene matches: 1. This CDR3 spans 15 amino acids. The CDR3 spells CASSQASGSYNEQFF. The CDR3 DNA follows: TGTGCCAGCAGCCAAGCTAGCGGGAGTTACAATGAGCAGTTCTTC.

The V call is TRBV7-9, the J call TRBJ1-1; D uncertain. The length of the CDR3 is 13 residues. Per the germline V gene, CDR1 is SEHNR and CDR2 is FQNEAQ (reference sequence). V shed 1 base and J shed 3 bases, with 6 bases lying between them. The CDR3 here is CASSLGSDTEAFF. Written as DNA, the CDR3 is TGTGCCAGCAGCTTAGGGTCCGACACTGAAGCTTTCTTT.

This chain joins TRBV18 and TRBJ1-4, with a weak D call TRBD1 (5 bases). With 0 bases removed from V and 3 bases from J, the gap between germline ends came to 5 bases. The V gene's germline CDR1 is KGHSH and CDR2 LQKENI. CDR3 size: 14 residues. The CDR3 is CASSPPGANEKLFF. The CDR3 DNA reads TGTGCCAGCTCACCACCAGGGGCTAATGAAAAACTGTTTTTT.

This sequence joins TRBV5-6 and TRBJ2-6, with D unresolved. The CDR3 totals 15 residues. Germline CDR1 reads SGHDT; CDR2 reads YYEEEE. Trimming removed 2 bases at V and 4 bases at J, with 10 bases between. CDR3 in DNA: TGTGCCAGCAGCTTAAGGGTTGGCGGGGCCAACGTCCTGACTTTC. This sequence encodes CASSLRVGGANVLTF.

The V gene is TRBV7-2, the J gene TRBJ2-7; no clear D gene. From germline, CDR1 is SGHTA and CDR2 FQGNSA. The CDR3 covers 12 residues. Trimming took 0 bases from V and 6 from J, leaving 6 bases between them. The CDR3 sequence: CASSLAVGEQYF. The CDR3 region has the DNA TGTGCCAGCAGCTTAGCTGTAGGCGAGCAGTACTTC.

This chain joins TRBV19 and TRBJ2-7, with TRBD2 identical over 8 bases. This CDR3 is 17 amino acids long. CDR1 and CDR2 from the germline V gene are LNHDA and SQIVND (reference sequence). V lost 5 bases to trimming and J lost 5 bases; unmatched junction nucleotides: 17. The CDR3: CASSPVVAGSRGDEQYF. As DNA, the CDR3 is TGTGCCAGTAGTCCCGTGGTAGCGGGATCCCGTGGGGACGAGCAGTACTTC.

The chain has TRBV28 and TRBJ2-4; D tentatively fits TRBD1 or TRBD2 (7 bases each). Germline CDR1 and CDR2: MDHEN and SYDVKM. The CDR3 has 16 amino acids. The V and J ends lost 6 bases and 1 base respectively, with 16 bases between them. The CDR3 DNA sequence: TGTGCCAGCAGGCCAGGGGGGGGTTGGGCCAAAAACATTCAGTACTTC. This codes for CASRPGGGWAKNIQYF.

CDR3 nucleotide sequence: TGTGCCAGCAGCTTCGGGGGGGGCACTGAAGCTTTCTTT. Residues: CASSFGGGTEAFF. V is TRBV11-2 and J is TRBJ1-1, with D possibly TRBD1 on 5 matching bases. From germline, CDR1 is SGHAT and CDR2 FQNNGV. The CDR3 covers 13 residues. V was clipped by 3 bases and J by 4 bases, with 9 bases between them.

V usage is TRBV28 and J usage is TRBJ2-6; tentatively, D is TRBD1 (5 bases). There are 15 residues in the CDR3. Trimming took 5 bases from V and 0 from J, leaving 8 bases between them. Germline CDR1 MDHEN, CDR2 SYDVKM. The DNA of the CDR3 is TGTGCCAGCAGTGGGGCTATCTCTGGGGCCAACGTCCTGACTTTC. Its translation: CASSGAISGANVLTF.

The J gene is TRBJ2-5, the V gene TRBV6-5; D gene ambiguous. Germline-derived CDR1 and CDR2 are MNHEY and SVGAGI. There are 12 residues in the CDR3. Between the trimmed V and J ends, which lost 6 bases and 4 bases, there was a span of 9 bases. The CDR3: CASRPRRETQYF. CDR3 bases: TGTGCCAGCAGACCTCGGAGAGAGACCCAGTACTTC.

The J gene is TRBJ1-2, the V gene TRBV19; TRBD1 matches at 10 bases. Per the germline V gene, CDR1 is LNHDA and CDR2 is SQIVND (reference sequence). The CDR3 totals 16 residues. The V and J ends lost 1 base and 5 bases, in that order; junction bases with no gene match: 7. The CDR3 region has the DNA TGTGCCAGTAGTATAGCCGGGACAGGGGAATGGTATGGCTACACCTTC. Protein: CASSIAGTGEWYGYTF.

This chain joins TRBV4-3 and TRBJ2-1, with TRBD2 matching 10 bases. V was pared by 3 bases and J by 6 bases, with 5 bases of the junction left unmatched. CDR3 length: 15 residues. Germline CDR1 LGHNA, CDR2 YSLEER. The CDR3 is CASSHLAGALNEQFF. Written as DNA, the CDR3 is TGCGCCAGCAGCCACCTAGCGGGGGCGCTCAATGAGCAGTTCTTC.

This chain joins TRBV18 and TRBJ1-2; weak D call: TRBD1 (5 bases). Germline values: CDR1 KGHSH, CDR2 LQKENI. Trimming took off 6 bases at V and 4 bases at J, with 9 bases between the two ends. The CDR3 runs 12 residues. CDR3 sequence: CASSEGPYGYTF. In nucleotides, the CDR3 is TGTGCCAGCTCGGAGGGGCCCTATGGCTACACCTTC.

The rearrangement uses TRBV20-1 and TRBJ2-1; possibly TRBD2 for D (6 bases). Germline lookup yields CDR1 DFQATT and CDR2 SNEGSKA (reference sequence). The V and J ends lost 8 bases and 7 bases respectively, with 12 bases between them. The CDR3 is 11 amino acids. The DNA for the CDR3 is TGCAGTACGGGAGCAGGAAATGAGCAGTTCTTC. Translating it yields CSTGAGNEQFF.

The rearrangement links TRBV6-2 or TRBV6-3 to TRBJ2-5; unclear D gene. The CDR3 is 14 amino acids. CDR1 MNHEY and CDR2 SVGEGT come from the germline V gene. Trimming shortened V by 2 bases and J by 0 bases, and 7 bases separated the two germline ends. CDR3 sequence reads: CASSYRQNQETQYF. The CDR3 DNA reads TGTGCCAGCAGTTACAGGCAGAACCAAGAGACCCAGTACTTC.

This rearrangement joins TRBV5-1 to TRBJ1-1; TRBD1 matches 9 bases. J lost 8 bases, V lost 2 bases, and 7 bases had no gene match. Germline loops: CDR1 SGHRS, CDR2 YFSETQ. The CDR3 extends over 14 amino acids. CDR3 DNA: TGCGCCAGCAGCTTAGGAACAGGGGGCAGGGAAGCTTTCTTT. It codes for CASSLGTGGREAFF.